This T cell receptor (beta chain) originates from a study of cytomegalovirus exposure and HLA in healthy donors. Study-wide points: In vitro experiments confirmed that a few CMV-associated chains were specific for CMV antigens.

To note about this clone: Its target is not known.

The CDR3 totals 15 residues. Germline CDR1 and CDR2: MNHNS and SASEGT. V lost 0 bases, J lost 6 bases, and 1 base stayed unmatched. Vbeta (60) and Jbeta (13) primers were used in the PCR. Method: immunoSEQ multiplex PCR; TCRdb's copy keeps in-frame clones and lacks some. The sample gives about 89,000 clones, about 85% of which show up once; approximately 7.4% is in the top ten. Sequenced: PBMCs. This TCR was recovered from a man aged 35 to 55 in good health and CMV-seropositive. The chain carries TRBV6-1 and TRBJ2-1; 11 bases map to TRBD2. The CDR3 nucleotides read TGTGCCAGCAGTGAAGCTAGCGGGGGGGCCAATGAGCAGTTCTTC. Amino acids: CASSEASGGANEQFF.